This record concerns one T cell receptor (beta chain) sequence. This clone was seen a single time. Its antigen target is currently unknown. No base quality information exists; no much larger clone differs at one position. This record comes from a study of blood T cell repertoires in COVID-19 (dated by TCRdb to between 2020 and 2021). For the study in its entirety: Collaborator samples came from the United States, Italy and Spain and covered acute and convalescent phases of COVID-19. The material from the prospective study consisted of cDNA or gDNA derived from T cells, B-cell-depleted T cells, or PBMCs. Subjects who had been exposed to COVID-19, were actively infected with it, or had recovered from it provided the deeply sampled blood TCRbeta repertoires that made up the dataset. The repertoires were released in a freely available public database meant as a resource for research on the immune response to SARS-CoV-2. Samples were obtained from the ongoing ImmuneRACE study (first 160 participants) and from 1,200 or so subjects provided by 6 global collaborators. Sample metadata almost always included a de-identified subject ID, COVID-19 status, age in years and sex. HLA class I and class II types, where available, came from metadata supplied by the sample provider rather than from assay-based typing.

In Seattle, one collaborating source enrolled patients while the infection was active and tracked those patients longitudinally over the course of disease. Whole blood was collected in K2EDTA tubes by collaborating institutions according to the institutions' own protocols. Collaborator samples were shipped for TCRbeta analysis as frozen whole blood, isolated PBMCs, or DNA extracted from either sample type. CDR1 and CDR2, per the germline V gene (reference sequence), are LNHNV and YYDKDF. CDR3 length: 13 amino acids, cysteine to phenylalanine. Only the CDR3 DNA stays, 39 bases, in frame from base 1. The trim is 8 bases for V and 4 bases for J, with a gap of 14 bases between the germline ends. The immunoSEQ Assay, a bias-controlled multiplex PCR, was used to amplify TCRbeta CDR3 regions from genomic DNA. As for the authors' bioinformatics: Within the assay, amplification of reference gene primers was used to estimate how many nucleated cells each sample contained. To quantify the absolute abundance of each unique TCRbeta CDR3 rearrangement, sequence reads were collapsed and filtered. For each sample, productive Simpson clonality was calculated as the square root of Simpson's diversity index across productive rearrangements. TCRdb limited this immuneACCESS table to in-frame rearrangements with V and J called. A share of clones is missing; checked studies link under half to unresolved V genes, and the rest is unexplained. V, J and clone size are taken as reported in that table, and D and trimming were inferred from the DNA itself. For this sample the table gives about 130,000 clones, of which about 92% were detected only once. About 4.5% of the sample lies in the top ten.

Study-wide conclusions, independent of this receptor: The amount of clinical and demographic metadata varied by source and participant and was provided uncurated.

The chain is encoded by TRBV15 joined to TRBJ1-2; too little of a D gene remains to name it. The source material was peripheral blood. The source of this sequence is a man in his fifties or sixties with COVID-19, enrolled during active disease. The DNA sequence is TGTGCCACCGGGCAGGCCGCCTCCTATGGCTACACCTTC. Its translation is CATGQAASYGYTF.